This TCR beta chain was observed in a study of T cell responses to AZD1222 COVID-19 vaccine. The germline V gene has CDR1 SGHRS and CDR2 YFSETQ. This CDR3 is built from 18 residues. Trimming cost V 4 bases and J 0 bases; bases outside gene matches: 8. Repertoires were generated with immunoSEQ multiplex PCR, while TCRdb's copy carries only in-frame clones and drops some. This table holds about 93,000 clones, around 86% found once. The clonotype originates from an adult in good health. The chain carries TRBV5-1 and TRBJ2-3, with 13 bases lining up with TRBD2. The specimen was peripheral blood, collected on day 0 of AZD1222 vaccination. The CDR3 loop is CASSLRLAGGTSTDTQYF. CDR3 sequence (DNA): TGCGCCAGCAGCCTAAGACTAGCGGGAGGCACTAGCACAGATACGCAGTATTTT.